This TCR beta chain was obtained from a study of blood T cell repertoires in COVID-19. Followed over time, Seattle patients had been enrolled while infection was active. In the source study's methods: Amplified reference gene primers provided the basis for estimating nucleated cell counts. This table comes from immunoSEQ multiplex PCR, and its TCRdb copy is limited to in-frame clones, with some not included. V, J and clone size are those of that table, while D and trimming were read from the DNA. The sample shows about 240,000 clones, about 82% of them seen only once. The germline V gene encodes CDR1 DFQATT and CDR2 SNEGSKA (reference sequence). V was clipped by 3 bases and J by 2 bases, with 11 bases between them. The CDR3 is 14 amino acids. This clone was seen once.

The V and J genes are TRBV20-1 and TRBJ1-5; D is undetermined. Sequenced material: peripheral blood. The receptor comes from a man over 45 with COVID-19, enrolled during active disease. Here the CDR3 reads CSASTPVGNQPQHF. Here the CDR3 DNA reads TGCAGTGCTAGTACCCCGGTCGGCAATCAGCCCCAGCATTTT.